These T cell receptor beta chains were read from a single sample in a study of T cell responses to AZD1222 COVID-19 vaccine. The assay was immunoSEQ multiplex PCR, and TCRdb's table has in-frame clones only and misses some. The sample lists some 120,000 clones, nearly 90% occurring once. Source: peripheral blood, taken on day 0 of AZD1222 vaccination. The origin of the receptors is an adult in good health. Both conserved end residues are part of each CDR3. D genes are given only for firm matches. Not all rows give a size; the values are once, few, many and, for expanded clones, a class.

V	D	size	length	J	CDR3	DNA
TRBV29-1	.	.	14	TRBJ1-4	CSVSQWDTHEKLFF	TGCAGCGTTTCTCAGTGGGACACGCATGAAAAACTGTTTTTT
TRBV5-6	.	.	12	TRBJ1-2	CASSLMFYGYTF	TGTGCCAGCAGTTTGATGTTTTATGGCTACACCTTC
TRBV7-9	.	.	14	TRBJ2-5	CASSLLSSAETQYF	TGTGCCAGCAGCTTACTTTCTAGCGCAGAGACCCAGTACTTC
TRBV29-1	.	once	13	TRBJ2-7	CSVEPDNSYEQYF	TGCAGCGTTGAGCCGGACAACTCCTACGAGCAGTACTTC
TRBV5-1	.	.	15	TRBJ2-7	CASTPRGAADTRQYF	TGCGCCAGCACCCCCCGGGGAGCGGCTGATACGAGGCAGTACTTC
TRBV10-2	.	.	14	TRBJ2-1	CATFKGPSYNEQFF	TGCGCCACCTTCAAGGGACCGTCCTACAATGAGCAGTTCTTC
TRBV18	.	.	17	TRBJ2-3	CASSPITSHPSADTQYF	TGTGCCAGCTCACCGATTACTAGCCACCCTTCGGCAGATACGCAGTATTTT
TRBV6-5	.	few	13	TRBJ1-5	CASRPTGHQPQHF	TGTGCCAGCAGACCTACGGGTCATCAGCCCCAGCATTTT
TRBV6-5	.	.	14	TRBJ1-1	CASSRMARTIEAFF	TGTGCCAGCAGTAGAATGGCCCGAACAATTGAAGCTTTCTTT
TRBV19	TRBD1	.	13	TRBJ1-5	CASRGTGNQPQHF	TGTGCCAGTAGGGGGACAGGCAATCAGCCCCAGCATTTT
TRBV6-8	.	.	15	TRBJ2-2	CASTGQPANTGELFF	TGTGCCAGCACAGGGCAGCCCGCGAACACCGGGGAGCTGTTTTTT
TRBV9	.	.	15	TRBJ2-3	CASSVGGSPGDTQYF	TGTGCCAGCAGCGTAGGGGGAAGCCCGGGGGATACGCAGTATTTT
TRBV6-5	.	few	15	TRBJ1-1	CASSTSGGEVTEAFF	TGTGCCAGCAGTACTTCTGGGGGGGAGGTCACTGAAGCTTTCTTT
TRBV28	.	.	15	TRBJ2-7	CASSLASTGSYEQYF	TGTGCCAGCAGTTTAGCGTCTACGGGGTCCTACGAGCAGTACTTC
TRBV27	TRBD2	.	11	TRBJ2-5	CASRASGTQYF	TGTGCCAGCAGGGCTAGCGGGACCCAGTACTTC
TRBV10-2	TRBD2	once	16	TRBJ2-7	CASSASGGGGTYEQYF	TGCGCCAGCAGTGCTAGCGGGGGGGGCGGCACCTACGAGCAGTACTTC
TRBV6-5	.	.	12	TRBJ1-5	CASKKLNQPQHF	TGTGCCAGCAAAAAATTAAATCAGCCCCAGCATTTT
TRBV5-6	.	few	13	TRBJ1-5	CASSLNRDQPQHF	TGTGCCAGCAGCCTTAACAGGGACCAGCCCCAGCATTTT
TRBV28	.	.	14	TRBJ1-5	CASSLQDRYQPQHF	TGTGCCAGCAGTTTGCAGGATCGCTATCAGCCCCAGCATTTT
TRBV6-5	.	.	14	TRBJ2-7	CASRATGGNYEQYF	TGTGCCAGCAGAGCCACCGGCGGGAACTACGAGCAGTACTTC
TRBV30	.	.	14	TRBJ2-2	CAWSVPGGLGELFF	TGTGCCTGGAGTGTACCGGGGGGCCTGGGGGAGCTGTTTTTT